This T cell receptor (beta chain) was sequenced in a study of spatial heterogeneity in lung cancer. About the research overall: Alpha-chain sequences were consistently detected in smaller numbers than beta-chain sequences.

Time point reported: sample taken at primary tumor resection. Whole RNA, which was extracted from tumor, nontumor lung tissue or frozen PBMC, was sequenced without any cell sorting. Germline V gene data show CDR1 as SGHVS and CDR2 as FNYEAQ. Losses at the gene ends were 5 bases for V and 4 bases for J; bases not matched to a gene: 8. The length of the CDR3 is 16 residues. TCRdb used MiXCR to reprocess the 5' RACE reads, holding one entry per CDR3 protein. Here the sample spans tens of thousands of distinct CDR3 sequences, roughly 15% being singletons. This clonotype has at least ten counts. The clonotype originates from a male donor with early-stage non-small cell lung cancer. The rearrangement joins TRBV7-6 to TRBJ1-4; 9 bases are shared with TRBD1. The material sequenced was PBMCs, taken at surgery. The CDR3 loop is CASSPRTGAINEKLFF. CDR3 DNA sequence: TGTGCCAGCAGCCCGCGGACAGGGGCAATTAATGAAAAACTGTTTTTT.